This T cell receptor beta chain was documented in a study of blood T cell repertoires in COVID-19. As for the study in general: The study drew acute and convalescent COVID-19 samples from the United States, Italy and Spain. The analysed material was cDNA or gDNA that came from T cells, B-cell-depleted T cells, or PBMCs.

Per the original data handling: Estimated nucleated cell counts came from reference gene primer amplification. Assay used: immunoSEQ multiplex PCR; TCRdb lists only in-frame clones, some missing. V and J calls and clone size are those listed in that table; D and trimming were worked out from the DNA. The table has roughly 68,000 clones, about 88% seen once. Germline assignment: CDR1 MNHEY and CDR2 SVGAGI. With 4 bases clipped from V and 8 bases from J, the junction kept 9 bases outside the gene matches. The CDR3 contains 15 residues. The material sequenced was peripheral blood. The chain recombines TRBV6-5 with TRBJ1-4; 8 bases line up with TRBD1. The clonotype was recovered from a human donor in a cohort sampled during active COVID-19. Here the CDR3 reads CASSSSRGRGEKLFF. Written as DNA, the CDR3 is TGTGCCAGCAGTTCATCCAGGGGGCGCGGGGAAAAACTGTTTTTT.